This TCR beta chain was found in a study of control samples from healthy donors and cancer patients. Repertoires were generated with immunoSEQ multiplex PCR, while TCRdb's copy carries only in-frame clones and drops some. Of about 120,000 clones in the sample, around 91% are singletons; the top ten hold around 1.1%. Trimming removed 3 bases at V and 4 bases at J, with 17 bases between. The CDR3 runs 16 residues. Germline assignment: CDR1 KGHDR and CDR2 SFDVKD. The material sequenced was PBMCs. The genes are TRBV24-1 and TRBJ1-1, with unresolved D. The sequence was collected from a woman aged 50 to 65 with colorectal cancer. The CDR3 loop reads CATSDPSQRECTEAFF. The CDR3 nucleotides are TGTGCCACCAGTGATCCGAGCCAGCGGGAATGCACTGAAGCTTTCTTT.